The clone carrying this T cell receptor (beta chain) was detected only a few times. Original handling: It was from reference gene primer amplification that nucleated cell counts were estimated. Clones were read by immunoSEQ multiplex PCR, and TCRdb kept only the in-frame ones, dropping some. The V and J calls and clone size are taken from that table; D and trimming were inferred from the DNA. There are approximately 300,000 clones in the sample; around 90% occur only once, and roughly 6.5% lies in the top ten. The CDR3 length is 15 residues. Trimming took 3 bases from V and 5 from J, leaving 13 bases between them. Germline V lookup: CDR1 KGHSH, CDR2 LQKENI. The record originates from a study of blood T cell repertoires in COVID-19. The wider study: The United States, Italy and Spain provided the acute and convalescent COVID-19 samples. PBMCs, B-cell-depleted T cells, or T cells were the source of the cDNA or gDNA that made up the material.

The clonotype comes from a man aged 18 to 29 who had recovered from COVID-19. J is TRBJ1-4 and V is TRBV18, with D hard to call. The sequenced sample consisted of peripheral blood. CDR3: CASSPVQDANEKLFF. CDR3 in DNA: TGTGCCAGCTCACCCGTTCAGGATGCGAATGAAAAACTGTTTTTT.